A selection of T cell receptor beta chains follows, all from one sample in a study of CD8 T cells in ankylosing spondylitis. TCRdb processed the 5' RACE reads anew with MiXCR; each CDR3 protein has one entry. The sample consists of about 360,000 distinct CDR3 sequences, about 20% of them appearing once. What was sequenced was blood, either unsorted or a sorted T cell fraction (not recorded which). The receptors stem from a male donor with ankylosing spondylitis or in good health (not recorded which). CDR3s include the opening cysteine and the closing phenylalanine or tryptophan.

J gene | V gene | CDR3 protein
TRBJ1-3 | TRBV6-5 | CASSYGQESSGNTIYF
TRBJ2-1 | TRBV5-5 | CASSFIPRSYNEQFF
TRBJ2-7 | TRBV10-3 | CAISESLARAEQYF
TRBJ1-1 | TRBV4-1 | CASSQPRVMNTEAFF
TRBJ1-1 | TRBV11-2 | CASSLEGALTGGGTEAFF
TRBJ2-1 | TRBV12-3/TRBV12-4 | CASTVSGNNEQFF
TRBJ2-3 | TRBV29-1 | CSVETTGSTDTQYF
TRBJ1-1 | TRBV4-1 | CASSPATGLGTEAFF
TRBJ2-7 | TRBV3-1 | CASSQTGIGEQYF
TRBJ2-7 | TRBV25-1 | CASSESRDTTYEQYF
TRBJ2-2 | TRBV6-1 | CASRPGTGDARIFTGELFF
TRBJ2-7 | TRBV4-1 | CASSQDRDGLFVEQYF
TRBJ2-1 | TRBV7-8 | CASSSRTGSFSYNEQFF
TRBJ2-3 | TRBV7-3 | CASSRSGGTADTQYF
TRBJ1-2 | TRBV20-1 | CSAAYLTGTYGYTF
TRBJ2-1 | TRBV15 | CATSRDSGGGLPYNEQFF
TRBJ2-3 | TRBV9 | CASSVVVGQGPESLPDTQYF
TRBJ2-5 | TRBV6-5 | CASSHGPGGSETQYF
TRBJ2-7 | TRBV11-2 | CASSLDPETGPYEQYF
TRBJ2-7 | TRBV6-2/TRBV6-3 | CASSYSYPSSYEQYF
TRBJ2-3 | TRBV20-1 | CSARGEPLSGDTQYF
TRBJ2-5 | TRBV27 | CASSLANRELETQYF